These T cell receptor beta chains were read from a single sample in a study of shared clonotypes between healthy human individuals. Clones were read by immunoSEQ multiplex PCR, and TCRdb kept only the in-frame ones, dropping some. The sample has about a million clones, over 75% seen once; the top ten hold around 1.5%. The sequenced material came from memory CD4+ T cells sorted from blood. The receptors derive from a man younger than 35 in good health. CDR3s include the opening cysteine and the closing phenylalanine or tryptophan. The size of a clone is reported for some rows only, either as once, few or many, or as a class for expanded clones.

size	length	V	CDR3
-	19	TRBV4-3	CASSQDNSIRGDRLYEQYF
-	17	TRBV5-4	CASSRGTSGGKGSEQYF
-	15	TRBV10-1	CASSEMRGPTDTQYF
-	15	TRBV6-5	CASSSDRSANYGYTF
-	13	TRBV11-2	CASILSGGYEQYF
few	16	TRBV25-1	CASSEYRGGGTGELFF
-	17	TRBV7-2	CASSSDLAGATYNEQFF
-	15	TRBV6-1	CASSARQGRDTEAFF
-	15	TRBV7-2	CASSLGLALNNEQFF
-	14	TRBV7-8	CASSLRATGYEQYF
once	17	TRBV5-1	CASSEGLAGAGTDTQYF
-	15	TRBV5-1	CASTPSSGGTGELFF
-	16	TRBV18	CASSPPLAGVGYEQYF
few	13	TRBV30	CAWSVHRGETQYF
-	16	TRBV7-6	CASSPGTGGQNTEAFF
-	14	TRBV19	CASSIRGANYGYTF
-	12	TRBV29-1	CSVVRGRDLAFF
-	14	TRBV7-2	CASSLRGRINEQYF
many	17	TRBV2	CASSERQGQRSNQPQHF
-	16	TRBV4-3	CASSQDSGGRTGELFF
once	14	TRBV30	CAWSVGGPNQPQHF
-	16	TRBV6-6	CASSATPGQGADEQYF
-	13	TRBV28	CASREPGIYEQYF
-	17	TRBV5-1	CASSLAEATSSYNEQFF
-	15	TRBV6-1	CASRRTSGDTDTQYF
-	13	TRBV11-2	CASSSGRLETQYF
-	16	TRBV4-2	CASSQGTSGVTDTQYF
few	13	TRBV5-6	CASSPQGADTQYF
once	15	TRBV6-5	CASSGTLGPNEKLFF
-	13	TRBV7-2	CASSSRAQSEQFF